What follows are 28 T cell receptor beta chains derived from one specimen sequenced in a study of blood T cell repertoires in COVID-19. Assay: immunoSEQ multiplex PCR; the TCRdb copy retains only in-frame clones and omits some. The repertoire holds about 200,000 clones, with around three quarters as singletons. Sequencing input: peripheral blood. The receptor set was obtained from a woman aged 70-85 years with acute or convalescent COVID-19.

CDR3 protein: CAISDQGMGSQPQHF. The CDR3 DNA reads TGTGCCATCAGCGACCAGGGGATGGGTAGTCAGCCCCAGCATTTT. V and J are TRBV10-3 and TRBJ1-5, with a tentative D call TRBD1 (6 bases). CDR1 and CDR2 from the germline V gene are ENHRY and SYGVKD. The ends were cut back, 6 bases at V and 6 bases at J, with 18 bases in the middle. The CDR3 has 15 residues.

There are a few counts of this clone. V is TRBV7-2 and J is TRBJ1-2; D possibly corresponds to TRBD1 (6 bases). V was pared by 4 bases and J by 7 bases, with 13 bases between. CDR1 SGHTA and CDR2 FQGNSA come from the germline V gene. The length of the CDR3 is 13 residues. The CDR3 coding sequence is TGTGCCAGCAGCTCGGACAGTCGAACTGGCTACACCTTC. Protein sequence: CASSSDSRTGYTF.

V is TRBV2 and J is TRBJ2-1, with 9 bases fitting TRBD2. The CDR3 loop spans 14 amino acids. V lost 6 bases, J lost 8 bases, and 8 bases stayed unmatched. Per germline, CDR1 SNHLY and CDR2 FYNNEI. The CDR3 is CASRASGRLDEQFF. CDR3 in DNA: TGTGCCAGCAGGGCAAGCGGGAGGTTGGATGAGCAGTTCTTC.

The chain employs TRBV5-1 and TRBJ2-2, with D tentatively TRBD2 (6 bases). Germline V gives CDR1 SGHRS, CDR2 YFSETQ. This CDR3 has 15 amino acids. The V and J ends lost 1 base and 1 base respectively, with 8 bases between them. CDR3: CASSLFSGNTGELFF. As DNA, the CDR3 is TGCGCCAGCAGCTTGTTTAGCGGGAACACCGGGGAGCTGTTTTTT. Filled out from reference TRBV5-1 and TRBJ2-2, the complete variable domain reads KAGVTQTPRYLIKTRGQQVTLSCSPISGHRSVSWYQQTPGQGLQFLFEYFSETQRNKGNFPGRFSGRQFSNSRSEMNVSTLELGDSALYLCASSLFSGNTGELFFGEGSRLTVL.

This clone was seen once. This rearrangement joins TRBV5-1 to TRBJ2-2, with D hard to call. V was cut by 4 bases and J by 1 base, with 8 bases left in between. CDR1 SGHRS and CDR2 YFSETQ come from the germline V gene. This CDR3 comprises 14 residues. For the CDR3, the DNA is TGCGCCAGCAGCCCCTCCGGGAACACCGGGGAGCTGTTTTTT. Residues: CASSPSGNTGELFF.

This clone was seen a few times. Other DNA sequences of this sample code for an identical CDR3. This chain uses TRBV6-5 with TRBJ2-7, with D possibly being TRBD2 (6 bases). The V and J ends lost 2 bases and 2 bases respectively, with 10 bases between them. CDR3 length: 14 residues. The germline V gene has CDR1 MNHEY and CDR2 SVGAGI. The CDR3, as DNA: TGTGCCAGCAGTTACCAGGCGGGGACCTACGAGCAGTACTTC. Residues: CASSYQAGTYEQYF.

The chain couples TRBV5-3 to TRBJ1-5; weak D call: TRBD1 (5 bases). TRBV5-3 is known as an ORF, though its function is uncertain. There are 15 residues in the CDR3. The V gene lost 10 bases and the J gene lost 9 bases, with 26 bases spanning the gap. In nucleotides, the CDR3 is TGTGCCCCCACCCCATCCTGGAAGGGGAAGAGGCCCCAGCATTTT. Its translation is CAPTPSWKGKRPQHF.

The genes are TRBV29-1 and TRBJ1-1; 11 bases map to TRBD1. The CDR3 extends over 16 amino acids. Trimming removed 6 bases from V and 1 base from J; junction bases left unmatched: 10. CDR1 and CDR2 (germline): SQVTM, ANQGSEA. The CDR3 sequence: CSVGTGTGGPNTEAFF. The CDR3 DNA reads as TGCAGCGTGGGGACCGGGACAGGGGGACCGAACACTGAAGCTTTCTTT.

In its sample, this clone was seen a few times. The chain couples TRBV2 to TRBJ1-5; the D gene is possibly TRBD1 (5 bases). From germline, CDR1 is SNHLY and CDR2 FYNNEI. The CDR3 is 15 amino acids. V was trimmed by 6 bases and J by 1 base, leaving 13 bases between them. CDR3 loop: CASRLQGISNQPQHF. In DNA, the CDR3 is TGTGCCAGCAGACTTCAGGGAATAAGCAATCAGCCCCAGCATTTT.

The chain joins TRBV9 to TRBJ2-7; 9 positions agree with TRBD1. Germline trimming cut 4 bases from V and 5 bases from J; bases unmatched to any gene: 10. From germline, CDR1 is SGDLS and CDR2 YYNGEE. This CDR3 is 15 amino acids long. The CDR3 nucleotides read TGTGCCAGCAGCCTTTCGGGACAGGGTTCCGACGAGCAGTACTTC. Protein sequence: CASSLSGQGSDEQYF.

The V and J genes are TRBV5-1 and TRBJ1-1, with TRBD1 matching 12 bases. V lost 4 bases to trimming and J lost 11 bases; unmatched junction nucleotides: 9. Germline CDR1 and CDR2: SGHRS and YFSETQ. This CDR3 is built from 14 residues. CDR3 amino acids: CASSTGTGGVWAFF. DNA for the CDR3: TGCGCCAGCAGCACCGGGACAGGGGGCGTTTGGGCTTTCTTT.

The chain combines TRBV5-6 with TRBJ2-7, with 7 bases that match TRBD2. The CDR3 length is 14 residues. J lost 3 bases, V lost 5 bases, and 8 bases had no gene match. CDR1 is SGHDT, CDR2 YYEEEE, per germline. The CDR3 protein is CASSKQGGHYEQYF. The CDR3 DNA follows: TGTGCCAGCAGTAAGCAGGGAGGGCACTACGAGCAGTACTTC.

V usage is TRBV5-6 and J usage is TRBJ2-7; D remains unclear. Germline V gene sequence: CDR1 SGHDT, CDR2 YYEEEE. Trimming took 0 bases from V and 7 from J, leaving 8 bases between them. This CDR3 has 12 amino acids. The CDR3 sequence is CASSLGWREQYF. The CDR3 DNA sequence: TGTGCCAGCAGCTTGGGTTGGCGGGAGCAGTACTTC.

This clone has a single count. This chain links TRBV27 with TRBJ2-7; D perhaps matches TRBD2 (6 bases). The CDR3 length is 13 residues. Trimming cost V 6 bases and J 3 bases, with 12 bases left between them. Germline CDR1 is MNHEY and CDR2 is SMNVEV (reference sequence). Here the CDR3 reads CASSWDSDYEQYF. CDR3 DNA: TGTGCCAGCAGCTGGGACTCTGACTACGAGCAGTACTTC.

The J gene is TRBJ1-5, the V gene TRBV30; weak D call: TRBD1 (6 bases). The CDR3 runs 12 residues. V gave up 3 bases and J gave up 6 bases, with 9 bases separating them. Germline values: CDR1 GTSNPN, CDR2 SVGIG (reference sequence). This CDR3 reads CAWSWGRQPQHF. Here the CDR3 DNA reads TGTGCCTGGAGCTGGGGGCGTCAGCCCCAGCATTTT. The full variable domain, rest sourced from reference TRBV30 and TRBJ1-5, is SQTIHQWPATLVQPVGSPLSLECTVEGTSNPNLYWYRQAAGRGLQLLFYSVGIGQISSEVPQNLSASRPQDRQFILSSKKLLLSDSGFYLCAWSWGRQPQHFGDGTRLSIL.

This chain joins TRBV5-1 and TRBJ2-3, with TRBD1 matching 8 bases. The CDR3 loop spans 14 amino acids. Germline CDR1 and CDR2: SGHRS and YFSETQ. The V and J ends lost 4 bases and 5 bases, in that order; junction bases with no gene match: 6. CDR3 loop: CASSDGQGGDTQYF. As DNA, the CDR3 is TGCGCCAGCAGCGACGGACAGGGAGGAGATACGCAGTATTTT.

The chain employs TRBV4-1 and TRBJ2-1, with 8 bases matching TRBD2. Unmatched junction bases numbered 4, after V lost 5 bases and J lost 10 bases. Germline V gene data show CDR1 as MGHRA and CDR2 as YSYEKL. CDR3 length: 12 amino acids. CDR3 in amino acids: CASSYLAGEQFF. The CDR3 nucleotides read TGCGCCAGCAGCTATTTAGCGGGAGAGCAGTTCTTC.

The V call is TRBV28, the J call TRBJ1-4; 8 bases map to TRBD1. The CDR3 runs to 13 residues. Germline V gives CDR1 MDHEN, CDR2 SYDVKM. V was pared by 5 bases and J by 8 bases, with 4 bases of the junction left unmatched. The CDR3 DNA is TGTGCCAGCAGTAACAGGGGGAAGGAAAAACTGTTTTTT. As protein: CASSNRGKEKLFF.

The gene calls are TRBV3-1 (or the pseudogene TRBV3-2) and TRBJ2-3; 13 nucleotides agree with TRBD2. The junction had 4 bases not matched to a gene; V was cut back by 5 bases and J by 2 bases. The CDR3 has 16 amino acids. The germline CDR1 and CDR2 sequences are LGHDT and YNNKEL (reference sequence). CDR3 in DNA: TGTGCCAGCAGCTCAGGACTAGCGGGGGCCACAGATACGCAGTATTTT. Encoded protein: CASSSGLAGATDTQYF.

The chain couples TRBV11-3 to TRBJ2-1; 9 nucleotides align to TRBD2. This CDR3 has 15 residues. Per germline, CDR1 SGHNT and CDR2 YENEEA. Trimming removed 3 bases from V and 10 bases from J; junction bases left unmatched: 10. CDR3 sequence reads: CASSFFGGRASEQFF. The CDR3 DNA reads as TGTGCCAGCAGCTTCTTCGGCGGGAGGGCCTCAGAGCAGTTCTTC.

The rearrangement joins TRBV4-2 to TRBJ2-3; D is possibly TRBD1 (6 bases). CDR1 is LGHNA and CDR2 is YNFKEQ in the germline V gene. This CDR3 has 17 residues. Trimming stripped 4 bases from V and 0 bases from J, with 17 bases between. CDR3 sequence: CASSPALQGWSTDTQYF. The CDR3 DNA follows: TGTGCCAGCAGCCCCGCCCTACAGGGTTGGAGCACAGATACGCAGTATTTT.

This clone was seen a single time. The chain couples TRBV6-4 to TRBJ1-1; TRBD1 matches 7 bases. The V segment lost 5 bases and the J segment 3 bases; nucleotides outside the gene matches: 3. This CDR3 has 13 amino acids. CDR1 MRHNA and CDR2 SNTAGT come from the germline V gene. This CDR3 reads CASSPTGDTEAFF. CDR3 nucleotides: TGTGCCAGCAGTCCAACAGGGGACACTGAAGCTTTCTTT.

The genes are TRBV28 and TRBJ2-7; 7 bases match TRBD1. The CDR3 totals 13 residues. Trimming at V came to 7 bases and at J to 5 bases, leaving 8 bases not matched to a gene. Germline V lookup: CDR1 MDHEN, CDR2 SYDVKM. CDR3 DNA: TGTGCCAGCACCGACAGGGATTTTGACGAGCAGTACTTC. This codes for CASTDRDFDEQYF.

This CDR3 is CSVTGEATEAFF. CDR3 coding DNA: TGCAGCGTGACAGGGGAGGCCACTGAAGCTTTCTTT. The chain combines TRBV29-1 with TRBJ1-1; 8 bases match TRBD1. Germline values: CDR1 SQVTM, CDR2 ANQGSEA. The CDR3 spans 12 residues. J lost 4 bases, V lost 6 bases, and 4 bases had no gene match.

The chain links TRBV5-6 to TRBJ1-5, with 9 bases identical to TRBD1. CDR1 and CDR2 (germline): SGHDT, YYEEEE. The CDR3 sequence is 13 residues long. V shed 3 bases, J shed 7 bases, and the junction held 2 bases outside the gene matches. CDR3 sequence: CASSYDRGQPQHF. In DNA, the CDR3 is TGTGCCAGCAGCTACGACAGGGGGCAGCCCCAGCATTTT.

The chain joins TRBV14 to TRBJ2-6; 7 nucleotides line up with TRBD2. The CDR3 extends over 16 amino acids. Germline trimming cut 4 bases from V and 2 bases from J; bases unmatched to any gene: 5. Per germline, CDR1 SGHDN and CDR2 FVKESK. The CDR3 sequence: CASSLSRGAGANVLTF. The CDR3 DNA reads as TGTGCCAGCAGCCTTTCTCGGGGGGCTGGGGCCAACGTCCTGACTTTC.

This sequence joins TRBV28 and TRBJ1-2; D is undetermined. V lost 5 bases to trimming and J lost 4 bases, with 17 bases between them. The CDR3 totals 15 residues. CDR1 and CDR2 from the germline V gene are MDHEN and SYDVKM. CDR3 loop: CASSAPTGTSYGYTF. The CDR3 DNA reads TGTGCCAGCAGTGCCCCAACGGGTACGAGCTATGGCTACACCTTC.

The rearrangement joins TRBV2 to TRBJ1-4; D remains unclear. V lost 8 bases and J lost 5, with 21 bases in between. CDR3 length equals 16 residues. Germline-derived CDR1 and CDR2 are SNHLY and FYNNEI. The CDR3 spells CASRTNPAGRNEKLFF. The CDR3 DNA follows: TGTGCCAGCCGTACTAACCCCGCTGGCAGAAATGAAAAACTGTTTTTT.